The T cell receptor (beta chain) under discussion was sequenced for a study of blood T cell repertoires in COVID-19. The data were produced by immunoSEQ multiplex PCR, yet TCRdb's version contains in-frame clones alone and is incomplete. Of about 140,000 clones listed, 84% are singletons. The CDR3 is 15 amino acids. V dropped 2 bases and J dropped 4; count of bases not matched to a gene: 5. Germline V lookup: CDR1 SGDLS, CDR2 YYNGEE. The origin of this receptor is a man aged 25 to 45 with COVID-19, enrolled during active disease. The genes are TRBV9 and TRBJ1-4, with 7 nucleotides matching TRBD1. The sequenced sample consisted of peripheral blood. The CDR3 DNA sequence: TGTGCCAGCAGCGTGATGACAGGGAATAATGAAAAACTGTTTTTT. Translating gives CASSVMTGNNEKLFF.